This T cell receptor (beta chain) comes out of a study of blood T cell repertoires in COVID-19. TCRdb's table, derived via immunoSEQ multiplex PCR, lists solely in-frame clones and lacks some. In the table there are hundreds of thousands of clones, 75% to 95% of which are singletons. The CDR3 is 14 residues long. Germline V gene sequence: CDR1 LGHNA, CDR2 YNFKEQ. V gave up 8 bases and J gave up 1 base, with 14 bases separating them. The sequence was obtained from a woman in her late teens or twenties who had recovered from COVID-19. Input material: PBMCs or T cells enriched from blood (not recorded which). The V gene is TRBV4-2, the J gene TRBJ1-1; the D gene is possibly TRBD1 (5 bases). The CDR3 here is CASCFSQGNTEAFF. The CDR3 bases are TGTGCCAGCTGTTTTAGTCAGGGGAACACTGAAGCTTTCTTT.